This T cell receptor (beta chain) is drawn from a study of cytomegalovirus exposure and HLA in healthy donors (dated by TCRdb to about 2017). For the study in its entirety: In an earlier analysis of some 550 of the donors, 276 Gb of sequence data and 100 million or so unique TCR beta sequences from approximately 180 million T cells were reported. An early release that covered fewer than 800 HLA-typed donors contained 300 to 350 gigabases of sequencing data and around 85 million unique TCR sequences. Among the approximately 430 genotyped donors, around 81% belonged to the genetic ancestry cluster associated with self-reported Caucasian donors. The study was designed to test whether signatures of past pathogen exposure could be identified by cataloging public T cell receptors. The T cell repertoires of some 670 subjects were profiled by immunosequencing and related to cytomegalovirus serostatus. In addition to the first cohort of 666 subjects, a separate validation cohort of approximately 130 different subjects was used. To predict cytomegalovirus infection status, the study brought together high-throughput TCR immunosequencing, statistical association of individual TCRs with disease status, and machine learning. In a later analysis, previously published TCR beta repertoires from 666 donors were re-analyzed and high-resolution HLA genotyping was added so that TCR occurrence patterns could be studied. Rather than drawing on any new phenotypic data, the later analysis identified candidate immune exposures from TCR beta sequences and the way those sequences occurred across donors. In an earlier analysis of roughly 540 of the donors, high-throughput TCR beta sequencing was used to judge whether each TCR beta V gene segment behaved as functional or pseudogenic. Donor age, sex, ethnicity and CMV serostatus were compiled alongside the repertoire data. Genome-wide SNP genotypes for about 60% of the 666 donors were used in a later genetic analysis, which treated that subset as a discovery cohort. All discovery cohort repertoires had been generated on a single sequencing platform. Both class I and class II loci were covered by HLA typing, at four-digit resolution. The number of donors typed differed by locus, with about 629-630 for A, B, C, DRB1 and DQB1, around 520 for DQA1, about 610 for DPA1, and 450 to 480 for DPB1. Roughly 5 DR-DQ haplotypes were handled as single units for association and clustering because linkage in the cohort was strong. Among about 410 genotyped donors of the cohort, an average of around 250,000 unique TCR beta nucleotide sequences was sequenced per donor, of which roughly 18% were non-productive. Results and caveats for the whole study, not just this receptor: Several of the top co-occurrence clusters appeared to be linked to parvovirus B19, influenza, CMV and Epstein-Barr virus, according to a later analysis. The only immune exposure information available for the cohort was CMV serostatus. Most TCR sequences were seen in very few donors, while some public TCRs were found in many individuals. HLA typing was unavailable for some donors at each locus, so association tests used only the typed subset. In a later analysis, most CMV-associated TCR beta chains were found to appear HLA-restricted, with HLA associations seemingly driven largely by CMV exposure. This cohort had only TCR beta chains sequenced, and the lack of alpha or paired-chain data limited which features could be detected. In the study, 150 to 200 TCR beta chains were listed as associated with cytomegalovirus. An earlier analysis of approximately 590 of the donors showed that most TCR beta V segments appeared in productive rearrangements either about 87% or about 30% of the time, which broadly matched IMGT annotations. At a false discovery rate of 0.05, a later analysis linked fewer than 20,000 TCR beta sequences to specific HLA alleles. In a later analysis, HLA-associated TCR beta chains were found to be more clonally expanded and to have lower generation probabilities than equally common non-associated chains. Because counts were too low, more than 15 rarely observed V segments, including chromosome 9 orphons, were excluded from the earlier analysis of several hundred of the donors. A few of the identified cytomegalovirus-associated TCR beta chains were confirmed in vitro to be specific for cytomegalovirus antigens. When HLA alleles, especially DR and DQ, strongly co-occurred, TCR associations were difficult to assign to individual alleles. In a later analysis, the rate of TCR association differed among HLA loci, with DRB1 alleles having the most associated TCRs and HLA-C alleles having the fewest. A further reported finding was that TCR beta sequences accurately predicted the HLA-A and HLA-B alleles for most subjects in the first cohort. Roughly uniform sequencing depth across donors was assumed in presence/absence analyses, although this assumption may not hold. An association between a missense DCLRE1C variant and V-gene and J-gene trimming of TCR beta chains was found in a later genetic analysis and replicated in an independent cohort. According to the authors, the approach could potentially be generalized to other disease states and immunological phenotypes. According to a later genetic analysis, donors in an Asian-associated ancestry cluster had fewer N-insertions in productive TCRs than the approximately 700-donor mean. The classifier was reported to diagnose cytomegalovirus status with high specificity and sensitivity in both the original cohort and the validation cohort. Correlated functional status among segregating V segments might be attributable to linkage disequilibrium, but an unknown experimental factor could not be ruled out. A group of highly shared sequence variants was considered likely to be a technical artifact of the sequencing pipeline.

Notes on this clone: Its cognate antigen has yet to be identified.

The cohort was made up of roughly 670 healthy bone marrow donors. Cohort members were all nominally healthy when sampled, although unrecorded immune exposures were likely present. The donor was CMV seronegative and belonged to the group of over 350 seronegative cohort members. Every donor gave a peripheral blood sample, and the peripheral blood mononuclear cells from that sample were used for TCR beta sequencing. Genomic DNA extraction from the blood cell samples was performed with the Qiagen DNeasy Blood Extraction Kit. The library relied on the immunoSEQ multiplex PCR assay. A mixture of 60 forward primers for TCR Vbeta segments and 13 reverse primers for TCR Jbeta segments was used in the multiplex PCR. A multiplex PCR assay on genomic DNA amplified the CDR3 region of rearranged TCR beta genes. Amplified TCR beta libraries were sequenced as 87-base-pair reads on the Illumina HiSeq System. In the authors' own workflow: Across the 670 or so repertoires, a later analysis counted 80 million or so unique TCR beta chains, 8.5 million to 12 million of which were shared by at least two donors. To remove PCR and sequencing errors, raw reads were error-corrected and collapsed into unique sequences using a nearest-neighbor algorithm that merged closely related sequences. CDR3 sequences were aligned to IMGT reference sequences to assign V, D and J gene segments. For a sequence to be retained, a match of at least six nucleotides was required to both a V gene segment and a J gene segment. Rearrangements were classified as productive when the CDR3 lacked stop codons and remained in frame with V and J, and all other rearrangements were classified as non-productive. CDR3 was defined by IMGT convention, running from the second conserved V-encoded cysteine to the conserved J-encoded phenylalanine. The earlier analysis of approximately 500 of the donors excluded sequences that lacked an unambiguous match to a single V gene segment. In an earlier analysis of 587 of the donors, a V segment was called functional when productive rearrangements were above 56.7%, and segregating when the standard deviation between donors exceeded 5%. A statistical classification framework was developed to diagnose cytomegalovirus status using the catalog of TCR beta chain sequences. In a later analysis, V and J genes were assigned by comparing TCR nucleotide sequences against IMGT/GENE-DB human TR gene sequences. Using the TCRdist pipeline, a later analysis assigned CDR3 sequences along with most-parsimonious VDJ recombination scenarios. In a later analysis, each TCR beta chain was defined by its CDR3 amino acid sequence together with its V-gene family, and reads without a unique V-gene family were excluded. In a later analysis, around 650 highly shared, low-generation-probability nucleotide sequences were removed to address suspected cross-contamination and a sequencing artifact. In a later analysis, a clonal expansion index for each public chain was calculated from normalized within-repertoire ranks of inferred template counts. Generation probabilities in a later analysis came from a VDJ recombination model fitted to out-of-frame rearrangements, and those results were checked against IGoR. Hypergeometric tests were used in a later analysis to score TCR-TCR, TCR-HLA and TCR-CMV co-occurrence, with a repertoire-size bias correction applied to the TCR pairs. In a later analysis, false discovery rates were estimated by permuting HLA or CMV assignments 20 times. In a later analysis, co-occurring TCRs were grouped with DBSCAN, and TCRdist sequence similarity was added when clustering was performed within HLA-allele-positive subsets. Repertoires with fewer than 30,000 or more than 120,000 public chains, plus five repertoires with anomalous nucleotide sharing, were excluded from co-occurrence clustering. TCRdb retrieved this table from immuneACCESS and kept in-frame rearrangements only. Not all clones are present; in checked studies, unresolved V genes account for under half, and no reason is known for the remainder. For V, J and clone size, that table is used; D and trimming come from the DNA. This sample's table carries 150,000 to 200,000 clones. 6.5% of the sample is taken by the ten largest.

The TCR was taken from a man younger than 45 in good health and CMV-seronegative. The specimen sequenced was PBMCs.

CDR3 loop: CASSSGGYGYTF. The DNA sequence is as follows: TGTGCCAGCAGTTCAGGGGGCTATGGCTACACCTTC. The chain links TRBV6-5 with TRBJ1-2; TRBD1 matches 7 bases in the middle. The germline V and J ends show losses of 4 bases and 4 bases respectively, and no gene match explains 0 bases of the junction. There are 12 amino acids in the CDR3, from cysteine to phenylalanine inclusive. The sequence is cut down to CDR3 DNA, 36 bases in frame from base 1. CDR1 MNHEY and CDR2 SVGAGI were looked up in the germline V gene.